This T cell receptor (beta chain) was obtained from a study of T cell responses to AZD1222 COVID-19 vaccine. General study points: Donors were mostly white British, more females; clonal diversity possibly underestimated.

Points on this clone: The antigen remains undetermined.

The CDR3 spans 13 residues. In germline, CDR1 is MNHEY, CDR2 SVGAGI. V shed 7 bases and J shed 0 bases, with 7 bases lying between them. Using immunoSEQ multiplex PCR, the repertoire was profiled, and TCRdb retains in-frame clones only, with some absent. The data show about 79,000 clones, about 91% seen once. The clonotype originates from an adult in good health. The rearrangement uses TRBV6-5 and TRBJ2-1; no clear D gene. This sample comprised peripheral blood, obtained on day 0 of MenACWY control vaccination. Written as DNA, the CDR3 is TGTGCCAGCACCCCAGGCTCCTACAATGAGCAGTTCTTC. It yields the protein CASTPGSYNEQFF.